This record covers a single T cell receptor (beta chain). In the source study's methods: How many nucleated cells were present was estimated from reference gene primer amplification. Some clones are missing from TCRdb's copy, which holds only in-frame ones; the method was immunoSEQ multiplex PCR. From that table come the V and J calls and clone size; the DNA was used to work out D and trimming. The sample includes approximately 300,000 clones, approximately 90% of them seen just once. These data belong to a study of blood T cell repertoires in COVID-19. Study context: The samples span acute and convalescent COVID-19 from the United States, Italy and Spain. From T cells, B-cell-depleted T cells, or PBMCs came the material, which was cDNA or gDNA.

This CDR3 comprises 11 residues. The V end was cut by 6 bases, the J end by 5 bases, with 7 bases between. CDR1 LGHDT and CDR2 YNNKEL come from the germline V gene (reference sequence). The receptor's source is a man aged 25-45 years with acute or convalescent COVID-19. Sample: peripheral blood. The rearrangement joins TRBV3-1 (or the pseudogene TRBV3-2) to TRBJ1-1; D is uncertain. In DNA form, the CDR3 reads TGTGCCAGCAGTCTGAGTACTGAAGCTTTCTTT. Amino acid sequence: CASSLSTEAFF.